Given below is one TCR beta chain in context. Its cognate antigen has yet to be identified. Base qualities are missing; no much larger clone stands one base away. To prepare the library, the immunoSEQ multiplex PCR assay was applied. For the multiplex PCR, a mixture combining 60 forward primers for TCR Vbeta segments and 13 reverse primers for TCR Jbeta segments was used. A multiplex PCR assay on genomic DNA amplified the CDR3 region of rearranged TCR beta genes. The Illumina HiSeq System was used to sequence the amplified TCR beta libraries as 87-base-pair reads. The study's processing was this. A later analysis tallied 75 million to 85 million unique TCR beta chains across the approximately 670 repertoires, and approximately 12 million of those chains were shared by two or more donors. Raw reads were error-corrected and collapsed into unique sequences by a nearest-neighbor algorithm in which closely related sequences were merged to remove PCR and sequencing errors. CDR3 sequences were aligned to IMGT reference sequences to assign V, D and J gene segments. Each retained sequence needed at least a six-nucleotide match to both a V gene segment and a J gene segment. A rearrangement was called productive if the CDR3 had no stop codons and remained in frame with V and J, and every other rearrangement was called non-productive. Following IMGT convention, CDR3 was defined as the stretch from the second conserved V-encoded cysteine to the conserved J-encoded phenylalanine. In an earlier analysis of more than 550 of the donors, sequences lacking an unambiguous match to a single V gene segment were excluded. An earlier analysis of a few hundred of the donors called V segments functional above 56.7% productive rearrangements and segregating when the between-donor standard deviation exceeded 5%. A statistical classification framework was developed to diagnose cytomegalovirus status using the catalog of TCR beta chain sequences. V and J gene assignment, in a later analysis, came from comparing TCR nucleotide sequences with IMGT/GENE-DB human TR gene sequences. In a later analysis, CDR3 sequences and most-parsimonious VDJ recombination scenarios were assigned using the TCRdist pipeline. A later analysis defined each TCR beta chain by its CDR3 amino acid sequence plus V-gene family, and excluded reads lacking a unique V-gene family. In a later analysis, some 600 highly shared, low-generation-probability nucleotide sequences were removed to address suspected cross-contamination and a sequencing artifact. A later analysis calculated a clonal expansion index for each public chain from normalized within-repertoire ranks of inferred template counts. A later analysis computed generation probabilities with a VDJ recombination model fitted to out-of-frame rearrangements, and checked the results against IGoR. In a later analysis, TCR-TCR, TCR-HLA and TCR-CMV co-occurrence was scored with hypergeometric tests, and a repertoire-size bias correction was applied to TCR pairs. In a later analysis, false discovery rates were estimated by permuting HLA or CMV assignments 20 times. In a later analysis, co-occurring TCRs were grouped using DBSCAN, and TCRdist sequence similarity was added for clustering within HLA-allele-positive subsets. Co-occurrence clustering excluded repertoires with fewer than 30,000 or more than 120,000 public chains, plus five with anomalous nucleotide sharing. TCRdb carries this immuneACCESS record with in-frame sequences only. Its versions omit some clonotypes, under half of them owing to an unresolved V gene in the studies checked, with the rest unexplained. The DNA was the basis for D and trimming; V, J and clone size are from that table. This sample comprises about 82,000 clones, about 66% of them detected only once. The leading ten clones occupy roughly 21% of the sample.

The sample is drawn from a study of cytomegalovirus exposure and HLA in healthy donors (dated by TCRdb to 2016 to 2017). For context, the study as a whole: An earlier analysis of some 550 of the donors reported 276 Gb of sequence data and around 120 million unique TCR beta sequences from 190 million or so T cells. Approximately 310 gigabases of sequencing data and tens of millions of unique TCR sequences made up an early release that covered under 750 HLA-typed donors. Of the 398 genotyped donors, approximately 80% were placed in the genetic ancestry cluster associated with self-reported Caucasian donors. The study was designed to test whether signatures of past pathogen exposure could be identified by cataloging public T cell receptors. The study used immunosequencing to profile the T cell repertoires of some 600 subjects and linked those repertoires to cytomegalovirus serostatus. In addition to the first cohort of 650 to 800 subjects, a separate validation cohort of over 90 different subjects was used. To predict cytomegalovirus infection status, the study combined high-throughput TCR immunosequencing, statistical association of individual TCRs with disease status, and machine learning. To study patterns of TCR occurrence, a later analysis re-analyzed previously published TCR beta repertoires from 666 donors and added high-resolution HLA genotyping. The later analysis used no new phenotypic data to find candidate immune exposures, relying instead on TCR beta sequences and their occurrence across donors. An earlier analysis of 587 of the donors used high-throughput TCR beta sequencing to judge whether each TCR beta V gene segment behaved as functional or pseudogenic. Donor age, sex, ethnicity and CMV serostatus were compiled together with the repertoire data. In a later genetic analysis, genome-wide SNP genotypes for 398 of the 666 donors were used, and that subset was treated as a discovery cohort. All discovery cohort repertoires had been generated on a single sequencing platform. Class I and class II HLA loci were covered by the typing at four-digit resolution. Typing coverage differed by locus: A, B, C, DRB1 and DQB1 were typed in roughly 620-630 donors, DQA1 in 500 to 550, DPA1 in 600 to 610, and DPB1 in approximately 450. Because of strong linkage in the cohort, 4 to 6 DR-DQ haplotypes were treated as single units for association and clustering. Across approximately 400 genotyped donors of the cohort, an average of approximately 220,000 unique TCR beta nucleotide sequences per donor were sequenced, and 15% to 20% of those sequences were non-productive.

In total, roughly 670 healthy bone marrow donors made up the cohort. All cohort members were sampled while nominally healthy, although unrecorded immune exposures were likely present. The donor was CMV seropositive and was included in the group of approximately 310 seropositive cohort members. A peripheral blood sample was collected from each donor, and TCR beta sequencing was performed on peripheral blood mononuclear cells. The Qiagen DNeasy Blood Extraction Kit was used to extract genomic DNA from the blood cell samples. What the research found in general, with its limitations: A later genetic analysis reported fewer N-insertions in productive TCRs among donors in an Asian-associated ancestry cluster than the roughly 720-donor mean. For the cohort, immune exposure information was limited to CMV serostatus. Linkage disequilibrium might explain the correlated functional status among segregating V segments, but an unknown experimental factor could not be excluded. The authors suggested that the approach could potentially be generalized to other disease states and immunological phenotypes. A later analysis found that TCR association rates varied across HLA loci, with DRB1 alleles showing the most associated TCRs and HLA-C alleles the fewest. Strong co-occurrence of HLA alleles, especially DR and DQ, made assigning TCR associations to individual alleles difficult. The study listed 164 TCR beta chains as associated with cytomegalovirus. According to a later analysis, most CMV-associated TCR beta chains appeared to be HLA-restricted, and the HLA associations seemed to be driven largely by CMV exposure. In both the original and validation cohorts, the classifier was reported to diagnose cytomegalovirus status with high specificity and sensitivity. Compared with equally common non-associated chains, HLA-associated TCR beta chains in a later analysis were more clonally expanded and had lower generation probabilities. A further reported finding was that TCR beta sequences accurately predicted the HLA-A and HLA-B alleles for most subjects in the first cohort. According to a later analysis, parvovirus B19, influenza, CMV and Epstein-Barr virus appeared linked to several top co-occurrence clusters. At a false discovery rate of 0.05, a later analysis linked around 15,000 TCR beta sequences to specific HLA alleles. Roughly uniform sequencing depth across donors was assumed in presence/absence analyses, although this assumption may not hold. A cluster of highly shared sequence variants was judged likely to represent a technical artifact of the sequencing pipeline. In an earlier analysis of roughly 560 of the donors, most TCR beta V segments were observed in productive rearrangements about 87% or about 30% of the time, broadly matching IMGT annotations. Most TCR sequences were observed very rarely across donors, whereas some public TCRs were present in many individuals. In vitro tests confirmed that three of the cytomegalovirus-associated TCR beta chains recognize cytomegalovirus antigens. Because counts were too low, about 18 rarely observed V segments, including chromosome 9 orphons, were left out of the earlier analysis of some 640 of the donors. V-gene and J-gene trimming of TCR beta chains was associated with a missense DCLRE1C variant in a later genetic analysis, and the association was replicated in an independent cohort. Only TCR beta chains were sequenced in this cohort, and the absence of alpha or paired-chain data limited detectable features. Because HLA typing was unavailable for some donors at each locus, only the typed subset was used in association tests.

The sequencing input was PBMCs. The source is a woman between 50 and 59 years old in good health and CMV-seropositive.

The CDR3 protein: CASTQQMGVSGANVLTF. The DNA sequence is given as TGTGCCAGCACCCAACAGATGGGAGTCTCTGGGGCCAACGTCCTGACTTTC. The chain is encoded by TRBV7-9 joined to TRBJ2-6; 5 matching bases give a weak D call of TRBD2. Relative to germline, V is 7 bases shorter and J is 0 bases shorter, with 16 bases between their ends. The germline V gene (reference sequence) sets CDR1 to SEHNR and CDR2 to FQNEAQ. From the cysteine through the phenylalanine, the CDR3 covers 17 amino acids. Only the CDR3 portion is preserved as DNA: 51 bases, with reading frame beginning at the first base.